These 19 T cell receptor beta chains originate from one sample sequenced in a study of blood T cell repertoires in COVID-19. This table comes from immunoSEQ multiplex PCR, and its TCRdb copy is limited to in-frame clones, with some not included. The sample includes about 130,000 clones, 85% to 90% of them seen just once. The material sequenced was peripheral blood. Receptors originate from an elderly woman with COVID-19, enrolled during active disease.

V is TRBV4-2 and J is TRBJ1-2, with D unresolved. CDR1 and CDR2 from the germline V gene are LGHNA and YNFKEQ. The CDR3 loop spans 16 amino acids. V was pared by 0 bases and J by 3 bases, with 14 bases between. In DNA, the CDR3 is TGTGCCAGCAGCCAAGAAGAGGGCCGCTCATACTATGGCTACACCTTC. It encodes CASSQEEGRSYYGYTF.

The chain links TRBV6-1 to TRBJ1-6, with a weak D call TRBD1 (6 bases). CDR3 length: 15 residues. Germline V gene lookup returns CDR1 MNHNS and CDR2 SASEGT. Deletions cut 1 base from V and 9 bases from J, with 13 bases between. The CDR3 sequence is CASSEVGAGASPLHF. CDR3 bases: TGTGCCAGCAGTGAAGTCGGGGCAGGGGCTTCACCCCTCCACTTT.

The V gene is TRBV19, the J gene TRBJ2-1; 7 bases are shared with TRBD2. The CDR3 has 16 amino acids. V lost 3 bases, J lost 4 bases, and 9 bases stayed unmatched. Germline CDR1 reads LNHDA; CDR2 reads SQIVND (reference sequence). The CDR3 sequence: CASSILAGEKYNEQFF. In nucleotides, the CDR3 is TGTGCCAGTAGTATCCTTGCGGGAGAGAAGTACAATGAGCAGTTCTTC.

This clone was seen just once. V gene TRBV25-1 combines with J gene TRBJ2-5; TRBD2 matches 8 bases. CDR3 length: 16 amino acids. Germline V gene data show CDR1 as MGHDK and CDR2 as SYGVNS. The V segment lost 6 bases and the J segment 4 bases; nucleotides outside the gene matches: 13. Here the CDR3 DNA reads TGTGCCAGCAGCCGCACCCGGATAGCGGGAACAGAGACCCAGTACTTC. Its protein product is CASSRTRIAGTETQYF.

The CDR3 loop is CASSSRTGNYEQYF. DNA of the CDR3: TGTGCCAGCAGCTCCAGGACAGGGAACTACGAGCAGTACTTC. The V gene is TRBV7-8, the J gene TRBJ2-7; 8 nucleotides match TRBD1. The CDR3 has 14 amino acids. V trimming: 4 bases; J trimming: 3 bases; junction bases outside the gene matches: 5. Germline CDR1 and CDR2: SGHVS and FQNEAQ.

V is TRBV28 and J is TRBJ1-3; 8 nucleotides line up with TRBD1. Germline values: CDR1 MDHEN, CDR2 SYDVKM. This CDR3 is 12 amino acids long. Trimming removed 6 bases from V and 8 bases from J; junction bases left unmatched: 3. This CDR3 is CASRQGADTIYF. The CDR3 DNA reads as TGTGCCAGCAGGCAGGGGGCTGACACCATATATTTT.

The genes are TRBV29-1 and TRBJ1-2; TRBD1 is a possible D gene (5 bases). Trimming took off 3 bases at V and 0 bases at J, with 8 bases between the two ends. The germline V gene encodes CDR1 SQVTM and CDR2 ANQGSEA. The CDR3 loop spans 13 amino acids. The DNA of the CDR3 is TGCAGCGTTGAGGGCAGGGCTAACTATGGCTACACCTTC. Its protein is CSVEGRANYGYTF.

This chain uses TRBV7-2 with TRBJ1-3; the D gene is possibly TRBD1 (6 bases). The ends were cut back, 5 bases at V and 1 base at J, with 6 bases in the middle. CDR3 length: 13 residues. Per the germline V gene, CDR1 is SGHTA and CDR2 is FQGNSA. Written as DNA, the CDR3 is TGTGCCAGCAGCAGGGGGTCTGGAAACACCATATATTTT. As protein: CASSRGSGNTIYF.

The rearrangement links TRBV5-1 to TRBJ1-2, with D possibly matching TRBD1 (5 bases). Germline lookup yields CDR1 SGHRS and CDR2 YFSETQ. The CDR3 consists of 12 residues. The ends were cut back, 1 base at V and 6 bases at J, with 7 bases in the middle. The CDR3 here is CASSLSRDGYTF. In nucleotides, the CDR3 is TGCGCCAGCAGCTTGAGCAGGGATGGCTACACCTTC.

This clone was detected only once. J is TRBJ2-3 and V is TRBV19, with D possibly TRBD2 on 5 matching bases. Germline-derived CDR1 and CDR2 are LNHDA and SQIVND (reference sequence). The V end was cut by 7 bases, the J end by 3 bases, with 20 bases between. The CDR3 loop spans 16 amino acids. CDR3 in DNA: TGTGCCAGTACCCCGACTACCTCCGTTGTTACAGATACGCAGTATTTT. Translated, it gives CASTPTTSVVTDTQYF.

V usage is TRBV15 and J usage is TRBJ2-1, with 15 bases matching TRBD2. The CDR3 sequence is 16 residues long. Germline CDR1 LNHNV, CDR2 YYDKDF (reference sequence). V shed 6 bases, J shed 7 bases, and the junction held 7 bases outside the gene matches. CDR3: CATSPTGTSGGNEQFF. The CDR3 DNA sequence: TGTGCCACCAGTCCGACTGGGACTAGCGGGGGGAATGAGCAGTTCTTC.

This chain's CDR3 is CASSTQGFGMNTEAFF. As DNA, the CDR3 is TGTGCCAGCAGTACCCAAGGGTTCGGGATGAACACTGAAGCTTTCTTT. V and J are TRBV27 and TRBJ1-1, with no clear D. This CDR3 has 16 residues. Germline CDR1 is MNHEY and CDR2 is SMNVEV (reference sequence). V lost 5 bases and J lost 0, with 16 bases in between.

The chain recombines TRBV7-2 with TRBJ2-1, with D maybe TRBD2 (6 bases). Germline CDR1 SGHTA, CDR2 FQGNSA. The CDR3 spans 15 residues. The V and J ends lost 1 base and 2 bases respectively, with 9 bases between them. The CDR3 sequence: CASSLEWGAYNEQFF. The CDR3 nucleotides are TGTGCCAGCAGCTTAGAGTGGGGGGCCTACAATGAGCAGTTCTTC.

The V and J genes are TRBV6-5 and TRBJ2-3; 9 nucleotides line up with TRBD2. From germline, CDR1 is MNHEY and CDR2 SVGAGI. V shed 6 bases and J 0 bases; nucleotides not matched to a gene: 4. This CDR3 has 15 residues. The DNA of the CDR3 is TGTGCCAGCAGCATAGCGGGAGCTAGCACAGATACGCAGTATTTT. Residues: CASSIAGASTDTQYF.

The J gene is TRBJ1-5, the V gene TRBV6-8, with no clear D. Trimming pared 2 bases from V and 0 bases from J, leaving 11 bases between. The CDR3 length is 16 residues. Germline CDR1 is MNHGY and CDR2 is SAAAGT. The DNA of the CDR3 is TGTGCCAGCAGTTACGGTTGTAGCTTTAGCAATCAGCCCCAGCATTTT. Amino acid sequence: CASSYGCSFSNQPQHF.

This clone was picked up a small number of times. V and J are TRBV11-1 and TRBJ1-1; D remains ambiguous. The CDR3 is made up of 13 amino acids. Deletions cut 1 base from V and 4 bases from J, with 7 bases between. Germline V gives CDR1 SGHAT, CDR2 FQDESV (reference sequence). The CDR3 bases are TGTGCCAGCAGCTTAGTTCGGAGCACTGAAGCTTTCTTT. Protein sequence: CASSLVRSTEAFF.

The rearrangement joins TRBV9 to TRBJ2-7, with a tentative D call TRBD1 (6 bases). Trimming pared 3 bases from V and 6 bases from J, leaving 16 bases between. CDR1 is SGDLS, CDR2 YYNGEE, per germline. The CDR3 totals 14 residues. The CDR3 region is CASSEGVGLGEQYF. The CDR3 DNA sequence: TGTGCCAGCAGCGAGGGGGTGGGGCTCGGCGAGCAGTACTTC.

This sequence joins TRBV9 and TRBJ2-3; 14 bases are shared with TRBD2. This CDR3 is built from 16 residues. Trimming at V came to 3 bases and at J to 3 bases, leaving 3 bases not matched to a gene. Germline loops: CDR1 SGDLS, CDR2 YYNGEE. The CDR3 DNA sequence: TGTGCCAGCAGCGAGGGACTAGCGGGAGTAACAGATACGCAGTATTTT. It yields the protein CASSEGLAGVTDTQYF.

A note on this clone: This specimen includes other DNA sequences encoding the same CDR3. The chain carries TRBV5-1 and TRBJ2-7, with 11 positions matching TRBD1. CDR1 is SGHRS, CDR2 YFSETQ, per germline. With V trimmed by 4 bases and J by 4 bases, 4 bases remained unmatched. The CDR3 loop spans 14 amino acids. The CDR3 here is CASSPDRGRYEQYF. In nucleotides, the CDR3 is TGCGCCAGCAGCCCGGACAGGGGGCGGTACGAGCAGTACTTC.